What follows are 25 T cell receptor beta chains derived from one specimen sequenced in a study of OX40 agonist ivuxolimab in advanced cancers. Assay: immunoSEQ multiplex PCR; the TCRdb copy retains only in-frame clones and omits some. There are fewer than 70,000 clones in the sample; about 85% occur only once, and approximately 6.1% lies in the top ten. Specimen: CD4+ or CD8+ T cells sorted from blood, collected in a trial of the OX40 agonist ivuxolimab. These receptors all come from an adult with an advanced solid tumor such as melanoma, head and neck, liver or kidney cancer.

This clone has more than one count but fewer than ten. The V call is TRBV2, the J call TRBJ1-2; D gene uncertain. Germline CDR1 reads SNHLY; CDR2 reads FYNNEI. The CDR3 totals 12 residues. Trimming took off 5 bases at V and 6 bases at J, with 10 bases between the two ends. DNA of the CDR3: TGTGCCAGCAGTTCGGACGGAGATGGCTACACCTTC. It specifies CASSSDGDGYTF.

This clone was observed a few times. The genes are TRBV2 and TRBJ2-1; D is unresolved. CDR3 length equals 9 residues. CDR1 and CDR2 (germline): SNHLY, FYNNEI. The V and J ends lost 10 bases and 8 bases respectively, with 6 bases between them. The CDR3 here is CATKDEQFF. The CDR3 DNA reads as TGTGCCACCAAGGATGAGCAGTTCTTC.

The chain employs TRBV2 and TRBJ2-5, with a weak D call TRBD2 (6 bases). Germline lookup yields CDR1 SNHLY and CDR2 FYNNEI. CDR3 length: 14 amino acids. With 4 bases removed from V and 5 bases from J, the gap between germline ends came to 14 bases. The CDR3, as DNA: TGTGCCAGCAGTGTAAGGTTAGGAGGGGAGACCCAGTACTTC. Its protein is CASSVRLGGETQYF.

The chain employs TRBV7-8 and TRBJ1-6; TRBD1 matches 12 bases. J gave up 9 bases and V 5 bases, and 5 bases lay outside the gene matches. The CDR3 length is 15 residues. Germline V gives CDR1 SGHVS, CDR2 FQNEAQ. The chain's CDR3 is CASSPGQGAGSPLHF. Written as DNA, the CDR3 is TGTGCCAGCAGCCCGGGACAGGGGGCGGGTTCACCCCTCCACTTT. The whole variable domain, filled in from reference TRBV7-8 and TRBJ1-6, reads GAGVSQSPRYKVAKRGQDVALRCDPISGHVSLFWYQQALGQGPEFLTYFQNEAQLDKSGLPSDRFFAERPEGSVSTLKIQRTQQEDSAVYLCASSPGQGAGSPLHFGNGTRLTVT.

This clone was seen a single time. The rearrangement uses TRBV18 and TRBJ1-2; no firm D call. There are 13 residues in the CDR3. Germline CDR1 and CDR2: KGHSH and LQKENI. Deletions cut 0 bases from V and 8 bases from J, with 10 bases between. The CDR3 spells CASSPPRPVGYTF. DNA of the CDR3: TGTGCCAGCTCACCACCGAGGCCGGTGGGCTACACCTTC.

The CDR3 nucleotides are TGTGCCAGCAGCTTGGGGGGTGGAGAACGCACCGGGGAGCTGTTTTTT. Encoded protein: CASSLGGGERTGELFF. The chain combines TRBV7-9 with TRBJ2-2; tentative D call: TRBD2 (6 bases). V was shortened by 3 bases and J by 4 bases, with 15 bases between the two germline ends. The germline V gene has CDR1 SEHNR and CDR2 FQNEAQ (reference sequence). The CDR3 extends over 16 amino acids.

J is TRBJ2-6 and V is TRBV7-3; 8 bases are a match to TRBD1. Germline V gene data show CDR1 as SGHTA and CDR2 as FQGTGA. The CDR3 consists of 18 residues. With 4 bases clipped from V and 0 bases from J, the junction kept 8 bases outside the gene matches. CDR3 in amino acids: CASSSGQGVSSGANVLTF. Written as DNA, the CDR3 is TGTGCCAGCAGCTCAGGACAGGGTGTGAGCTCTGGGGCCAACGTCCTGACTTTC.

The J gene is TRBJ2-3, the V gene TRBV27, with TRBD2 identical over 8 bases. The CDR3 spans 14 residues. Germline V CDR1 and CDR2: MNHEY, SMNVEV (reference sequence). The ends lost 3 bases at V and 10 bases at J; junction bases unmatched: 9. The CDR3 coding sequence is TGTGCCAGCAGTTTGGGACTAGGAGGGGTCTCGCAGTATTTT. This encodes CASSLGLGGVSQYF.

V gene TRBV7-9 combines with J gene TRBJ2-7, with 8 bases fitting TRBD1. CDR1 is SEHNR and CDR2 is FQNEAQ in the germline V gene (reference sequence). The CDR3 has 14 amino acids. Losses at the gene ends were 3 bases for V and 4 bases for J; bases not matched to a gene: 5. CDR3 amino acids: CASSFGQGRYEQYF. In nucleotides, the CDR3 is TGTGCCAGCAGCTTCGGACAGGGACGATACGAGCAGTACTTC.

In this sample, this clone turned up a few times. In DNA, the CDR3 is TGTGCCTGGAGCACGGGGATTAGCAATCAGCCCCAGCATTTT. Translating it yields CAWSTGISNQPQHF. The chain is built from TRBV30 and TRBJ1-5; D is undetermined. Trimming removed 3 bases at V and 0 bases at J, with 9 bases between. The CDR3 has 14 residues. Germline V gives CDR1 GTSNPN, CDR2 SVGIG (reference sequence).

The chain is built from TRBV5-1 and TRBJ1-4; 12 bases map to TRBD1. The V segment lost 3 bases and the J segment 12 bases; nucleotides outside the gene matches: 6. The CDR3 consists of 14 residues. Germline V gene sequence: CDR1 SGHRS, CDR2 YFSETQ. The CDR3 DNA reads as TGCGCCAGCAGCTCCGGGACAGGGGGCGTAGAACTGTTTTTT. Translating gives CASSSGTGGVELFF.

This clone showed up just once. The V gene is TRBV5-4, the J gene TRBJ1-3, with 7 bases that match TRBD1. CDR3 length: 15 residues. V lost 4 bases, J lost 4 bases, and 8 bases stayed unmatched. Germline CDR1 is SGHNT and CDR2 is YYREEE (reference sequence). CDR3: CASSPGGAKGNTIYF. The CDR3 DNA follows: TGTGCCAGCAGCCCAGGGGGGGCGAAAGGAAACACCATATATTTT.

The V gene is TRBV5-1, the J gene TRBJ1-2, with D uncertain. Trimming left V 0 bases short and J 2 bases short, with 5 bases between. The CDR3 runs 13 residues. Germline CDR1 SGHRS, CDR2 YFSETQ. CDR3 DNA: TGCGCCAGCAGCTTGGGAGAAAACTATGGCTACACCTTC. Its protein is CASSLGENYGYTF.

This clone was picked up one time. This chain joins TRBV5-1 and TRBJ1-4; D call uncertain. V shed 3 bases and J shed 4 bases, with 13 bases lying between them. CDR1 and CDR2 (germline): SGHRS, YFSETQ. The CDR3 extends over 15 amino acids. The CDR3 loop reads CASSSGSGINEKLFF. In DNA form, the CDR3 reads TGCGCCAGCAGCTCGGGATCCGGGATTAATGAAAAACTGTTTTTT.

The CDR3 DNA sequence: TGCGCCAGCAGCAAAACCCACAGGGAAGATACGCAGTATTTT. It translates to CASSKTHREDTQYF. The chain carries TRBV5-1 and TRBJ2-3, with D possibly TRBD1 on 6 matching bases. Trimming shortened V by 4 bases and J by 5 bases, and 14 bases separated the two germline ends. CDR1 and CDR2 from the germline V gene are SGHRS and YFSETQ. This CDR3 has 14 amino acids.

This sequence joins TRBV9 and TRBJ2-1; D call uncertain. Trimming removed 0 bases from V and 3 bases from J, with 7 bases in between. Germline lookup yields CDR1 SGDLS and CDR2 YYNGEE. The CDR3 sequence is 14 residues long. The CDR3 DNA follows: TGTGCCAGCAGCGTAGGAGGAGACTACAATGAGCAGTTCTTC. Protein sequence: CASSVGGDYNEQFF. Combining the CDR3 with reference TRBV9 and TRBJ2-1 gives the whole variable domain DSGVTQTPKHLITATGQRVTLRCSPRSGDLSVYWYQQSLDQGLQFLIQYYNGEERAKGNILERFSAQQFPDLHSELNLSSLELGDSALYFCASSVGGDYNEQFFGPGTRLTVL.

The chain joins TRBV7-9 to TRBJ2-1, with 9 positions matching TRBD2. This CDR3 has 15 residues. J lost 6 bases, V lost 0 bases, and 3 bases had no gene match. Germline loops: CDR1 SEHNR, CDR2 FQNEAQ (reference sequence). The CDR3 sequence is CASSLALAGLNEQFF. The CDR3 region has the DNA TGTGCCAGCAGCTTAGCCCTAGCGGGGCTCAATGAGCAGTTCTTC.

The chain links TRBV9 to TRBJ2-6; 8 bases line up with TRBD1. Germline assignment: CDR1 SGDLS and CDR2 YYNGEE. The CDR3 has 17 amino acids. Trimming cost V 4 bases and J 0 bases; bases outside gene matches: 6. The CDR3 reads CASSSPTGVSGANVLTF. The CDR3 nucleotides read TGTGCCAGCAGCTCCCCGACAGGGGTCTCTGGGGCCAACGTCCTGACTTTC.

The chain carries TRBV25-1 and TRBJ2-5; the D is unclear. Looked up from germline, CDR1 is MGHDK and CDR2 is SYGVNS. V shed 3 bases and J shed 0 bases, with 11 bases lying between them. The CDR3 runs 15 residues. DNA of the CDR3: TGTGCCAGCAGTGACCCATCGGGCTACCAAGAGACCCAGTACTTC. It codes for CASSDPSGYQETQYF.

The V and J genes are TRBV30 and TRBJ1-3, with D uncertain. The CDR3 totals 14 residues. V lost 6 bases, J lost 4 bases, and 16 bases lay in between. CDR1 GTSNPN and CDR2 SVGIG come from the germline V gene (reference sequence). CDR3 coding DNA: TGTGCCTGCCCAGCCGACGGAAGAGGAAACACCATATATTTT. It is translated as CACPADGRGNTIYF.

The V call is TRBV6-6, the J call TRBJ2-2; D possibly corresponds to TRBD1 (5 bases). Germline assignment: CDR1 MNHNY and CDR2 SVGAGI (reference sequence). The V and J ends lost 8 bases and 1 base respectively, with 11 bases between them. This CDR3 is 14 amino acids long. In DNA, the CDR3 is TGTGCCAGCTTGCGGACAAAGAACACCGGGGAGCTGTTTTTT. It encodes CASLRTKNTGELFF.

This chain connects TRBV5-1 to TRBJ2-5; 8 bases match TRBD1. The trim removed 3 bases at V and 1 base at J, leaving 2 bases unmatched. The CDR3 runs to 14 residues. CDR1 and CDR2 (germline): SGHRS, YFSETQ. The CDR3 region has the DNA TGCGCCAGCAGCTGGGGGACAGGCCAAGAGACCCAGTACTTC. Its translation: CASSWGTGQETQYF.

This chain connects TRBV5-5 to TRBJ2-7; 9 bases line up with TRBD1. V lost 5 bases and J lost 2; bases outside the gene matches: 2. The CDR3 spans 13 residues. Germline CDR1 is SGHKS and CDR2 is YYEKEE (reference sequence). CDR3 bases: TGTGCCAGCAGTCGGACAGGGGCCTACGAGCAGTACTTC. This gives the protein CASSRTGAYEQYF. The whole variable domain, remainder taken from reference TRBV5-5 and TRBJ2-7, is DAGVTQSPTHLIKTRGQQVTLRCSPISGHKSVSWYQQVLGQGPQFIFQYYEKEERGRGNFPDRFSARQFPNYSSELNVNALLLGDSALYLCASSRTGAYEQYFGPGTRLTVT.

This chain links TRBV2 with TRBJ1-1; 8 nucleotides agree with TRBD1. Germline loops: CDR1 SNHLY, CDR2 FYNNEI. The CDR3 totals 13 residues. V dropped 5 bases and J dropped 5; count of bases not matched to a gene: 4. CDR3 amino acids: CASSYTGGTEAFF. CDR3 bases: TGTGCCAGCAGTTATACAGGGGGGACTGAAGCTTTCTTT.

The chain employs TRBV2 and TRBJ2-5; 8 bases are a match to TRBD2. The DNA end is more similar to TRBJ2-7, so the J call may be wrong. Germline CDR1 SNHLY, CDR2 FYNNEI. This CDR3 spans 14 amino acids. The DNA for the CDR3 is TGTGCCAGCAGTGAATCGGGAGGGGTCTACGAGCAGTACTTC. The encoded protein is CASSESGGVYEQYF.